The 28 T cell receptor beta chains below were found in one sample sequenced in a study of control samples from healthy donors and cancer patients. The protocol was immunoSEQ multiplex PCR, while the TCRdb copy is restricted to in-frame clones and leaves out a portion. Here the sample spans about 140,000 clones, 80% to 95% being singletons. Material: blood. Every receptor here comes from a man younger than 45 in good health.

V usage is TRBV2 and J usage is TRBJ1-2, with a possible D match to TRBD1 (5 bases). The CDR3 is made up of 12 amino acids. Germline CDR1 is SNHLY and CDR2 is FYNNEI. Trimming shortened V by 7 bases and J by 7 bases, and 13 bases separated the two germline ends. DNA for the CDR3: TGTGCCAGCACCCCAGGGTTGGTTGGCTACACCTTC. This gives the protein CASTPGLVGYTF.

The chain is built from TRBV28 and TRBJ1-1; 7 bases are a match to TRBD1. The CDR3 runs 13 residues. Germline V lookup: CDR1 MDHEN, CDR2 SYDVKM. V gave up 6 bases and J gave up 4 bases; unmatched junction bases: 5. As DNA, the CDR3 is TGTGCCAGCAGAGACAGGGCGATCACTGAAGCTTTCTTT. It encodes CASRDRAITEAFF.

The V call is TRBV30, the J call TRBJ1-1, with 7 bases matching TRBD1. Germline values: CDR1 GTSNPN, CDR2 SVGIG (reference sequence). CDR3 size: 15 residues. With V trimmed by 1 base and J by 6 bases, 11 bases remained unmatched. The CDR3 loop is CAWSDSDRDVPEAFF. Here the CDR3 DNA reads TGTGCCTGGAGTGACTCCGACAGGGATGTGCCTGAAGCTTTCTTT. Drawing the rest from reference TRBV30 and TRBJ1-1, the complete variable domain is SQTIHQWPATLVQPVGSPLSLECTVEGTSNPNLYWYRQAAGRGLQLLFYSVGIGQISSEVPQNLSASRPQDRQFILSSKKLLLSDSGFYLCAWSDSDRDVPEAFFGQGTRLTVV.

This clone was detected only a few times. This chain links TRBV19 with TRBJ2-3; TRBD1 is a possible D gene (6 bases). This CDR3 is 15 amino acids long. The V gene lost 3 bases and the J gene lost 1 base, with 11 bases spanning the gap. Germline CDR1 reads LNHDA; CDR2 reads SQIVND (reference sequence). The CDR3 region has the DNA TGTGCCAGTAGTATCACAGGGCCCCGCACAGATACGCAGTATTTT. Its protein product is CASSITGPRTDTQYF.

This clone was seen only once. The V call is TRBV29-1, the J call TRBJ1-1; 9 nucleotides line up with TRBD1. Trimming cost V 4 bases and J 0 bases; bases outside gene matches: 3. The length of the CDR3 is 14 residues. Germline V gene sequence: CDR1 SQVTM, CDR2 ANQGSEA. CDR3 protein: CSVGDRVMNTEAFF. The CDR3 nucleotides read TGCAGCGTTGGGGACAGGGTCATGAACACTGAAGCTTTCTTT.

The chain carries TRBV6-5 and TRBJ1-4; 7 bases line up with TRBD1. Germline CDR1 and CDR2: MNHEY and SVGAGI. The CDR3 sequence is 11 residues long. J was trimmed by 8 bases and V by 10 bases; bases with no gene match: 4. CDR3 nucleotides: TGTGCCACCATCAGGGGGGAAAAACTGTTTTTT. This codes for CATIRGEKLFF.

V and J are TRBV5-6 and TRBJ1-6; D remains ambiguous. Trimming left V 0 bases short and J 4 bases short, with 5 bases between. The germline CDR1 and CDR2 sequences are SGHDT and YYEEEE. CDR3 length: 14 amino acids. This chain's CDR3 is CASSLDGYNSPLHF. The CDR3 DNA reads TGTGCCAGCAGCTTGGACGGATATAATTCACCCCTCCACTTT.

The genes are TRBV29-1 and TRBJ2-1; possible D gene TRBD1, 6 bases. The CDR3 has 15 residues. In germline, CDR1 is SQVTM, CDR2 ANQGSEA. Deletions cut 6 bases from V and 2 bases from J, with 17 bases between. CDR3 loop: CSVRMQGTTYNEQFF. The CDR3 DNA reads TGCAGCGTGCGCATGCAGGGGACAACCTACAATGAGCAGTTCTTC.

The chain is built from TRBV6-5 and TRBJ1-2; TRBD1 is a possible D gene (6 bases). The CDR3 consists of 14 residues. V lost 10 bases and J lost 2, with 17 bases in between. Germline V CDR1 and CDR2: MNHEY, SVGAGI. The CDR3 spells CATSRGAKNYGYTF. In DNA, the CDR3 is TGTGCCACCAGCCGGGGGGCGAAGAACTATGGCTACACCTTC.

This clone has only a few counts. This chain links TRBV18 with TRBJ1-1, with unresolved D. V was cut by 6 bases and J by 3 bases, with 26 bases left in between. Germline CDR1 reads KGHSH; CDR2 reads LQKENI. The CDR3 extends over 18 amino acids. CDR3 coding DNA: TGTGCCAGCTCCCGAGGAGGTAGAGGGATAATATTGGACACTGAAGCTTTCTTT. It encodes CASSRGGRGIILDTEAFF.

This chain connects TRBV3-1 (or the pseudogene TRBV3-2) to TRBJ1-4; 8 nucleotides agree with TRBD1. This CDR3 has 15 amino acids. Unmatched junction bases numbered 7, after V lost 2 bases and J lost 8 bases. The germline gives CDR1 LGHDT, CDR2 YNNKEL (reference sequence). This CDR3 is CASSQSRTGTEKLFF. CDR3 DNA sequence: TGTGCCAGCAGCCAATCGAGGACAGGGACGGAAAAACTGTTTTTT.

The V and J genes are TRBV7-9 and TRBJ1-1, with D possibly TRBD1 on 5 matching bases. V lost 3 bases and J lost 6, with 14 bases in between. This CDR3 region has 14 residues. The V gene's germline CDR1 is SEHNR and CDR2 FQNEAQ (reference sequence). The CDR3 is CASSLREGPAEAFF. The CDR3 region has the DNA TGTGCCAGCAGCTTGAGAGAGGGGCCCGCTGAAGCTTTCTTT.

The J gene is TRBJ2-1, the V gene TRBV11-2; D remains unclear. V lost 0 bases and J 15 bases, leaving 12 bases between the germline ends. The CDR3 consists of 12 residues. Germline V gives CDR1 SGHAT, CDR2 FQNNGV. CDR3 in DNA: TGTGCCAGCAGCTTAGACGGACGGTTTAGGTTCTTC. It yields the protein CASSLDGRFRFF.

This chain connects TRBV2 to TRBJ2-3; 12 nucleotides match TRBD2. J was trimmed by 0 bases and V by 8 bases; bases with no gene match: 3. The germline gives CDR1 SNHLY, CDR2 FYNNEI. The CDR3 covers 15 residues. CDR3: CASQLAGGSTDTQYF. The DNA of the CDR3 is TGTGCCAGCCAACTAGCGGGAGGAAGCACAGATACGCAGTATTTT.

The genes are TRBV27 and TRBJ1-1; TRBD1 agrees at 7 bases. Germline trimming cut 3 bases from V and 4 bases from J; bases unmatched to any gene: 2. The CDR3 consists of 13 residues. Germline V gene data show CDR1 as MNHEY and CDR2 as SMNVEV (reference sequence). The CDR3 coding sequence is TGTGCCAGCAGTTTGCAGGGGGGCACTGAAGCTTTCTTT. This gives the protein CASSLQGGTEAFF.

The CDR3 sequence is CSVDSSGITDTQYF. The CDR3 nucleotides are TGCAGCGTTGACTCGTCCGGGATTACGGATACGCAGTATTTT. V is TRBV29-1 and J is TRBJ2-3; possible D gene TRBD2, 5 bases. Germline loops: CDR1 SQVTM, CDR2 ANQGSEA. Deletions cut 3 bases from V and 6 bases from J, with 16 bases between. The CDR3 spans 14 residues.

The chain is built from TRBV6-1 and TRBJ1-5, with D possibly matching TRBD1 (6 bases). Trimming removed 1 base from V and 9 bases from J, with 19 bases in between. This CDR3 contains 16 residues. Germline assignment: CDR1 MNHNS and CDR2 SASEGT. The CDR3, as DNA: TGTGCCAGCAGTGAAGTCAGGGGTAGGACTGGGGCGCCCCAGCATTTT. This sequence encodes CASSEVRGRTGAPQHF.

This CDR3 is CASSSGTDEKLFF. The CDR3 bases are TGCGCCAGCAGCTCAGGGACAGATGAAAAACTGTTTTTT. The J gene is TRBJ1-4, the V gene TRBV5-1, with 7 nucleotides matching TRBD1. This CDR3 region has 13 residues. Germline V CDR1 and CDR2: SGHRS, YFSETQ. The junction had 2 bases not matched to a gene; V was cut back by 3 bases and J by 6 bases.

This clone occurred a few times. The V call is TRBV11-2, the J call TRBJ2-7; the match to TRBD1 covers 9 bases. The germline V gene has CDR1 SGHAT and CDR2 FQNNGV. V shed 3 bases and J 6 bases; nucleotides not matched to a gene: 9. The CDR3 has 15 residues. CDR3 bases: TGTGCCAGCAGCTTCACAGGGGGCGATGGGGGCGAGCAGTACTTC. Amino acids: CASSFTGGDGGEQYF.

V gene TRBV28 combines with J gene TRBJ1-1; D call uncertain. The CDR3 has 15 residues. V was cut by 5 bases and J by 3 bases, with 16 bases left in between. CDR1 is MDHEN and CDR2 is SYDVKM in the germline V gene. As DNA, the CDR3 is TGTGCCAGCAGTCGGTCCGTGGGGAGGTACACTGAAGCTTTCTTT. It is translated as CASSRSVGRYTEAFF.

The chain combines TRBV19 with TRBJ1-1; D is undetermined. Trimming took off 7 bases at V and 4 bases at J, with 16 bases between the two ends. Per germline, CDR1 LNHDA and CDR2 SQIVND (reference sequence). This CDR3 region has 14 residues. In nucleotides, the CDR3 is TGTGCCAGTACCCAGATCGTGGGAAGCACTGAAGCTTTCTTT. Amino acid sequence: CASTQIVGSTEAFF.

The CDR3 region is CASSMVQLNTEAFF. For the CDR3, the DNA is TGTGCCAGTAGTATGGTTCAGCTAAACACTGAAGCTTTCTTT. This chain links TRBV19 with TRBJ1-1; D is undetermined. CDR1 is LNHDA and CDR2 is SQIVND in the germline V gene (reference sequence). V was clipped by 3 bases and J by 2 bases, with 10 bases between them. This CDR3 region has 14 residues. The entire variable domain, with the rest obtained from reference TRBV19 and TRBJ1-1, is as follows: DGGITQSPKYLFRKEGQNVTLSCEQNLNHDAMYWYRQDPGQGLRLIYYSQIVNDFQKGDIAEGYSVSREKKESFPLTVTSAQKNPTAFYLCASSMVQLNTEAFFGQGTRLTVV.

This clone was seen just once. The CDR3 DNA reads TGTGCCATCAGCCCCCTGGGGGGGGCGGTGGACTATGGCTACACCTTC. Encoded protein: CAISPLGGAVDYGYTF. J is TRBJ1-2 and V is TRBV10-3; D may be TRBD1 (6 bases). This CDR3 has 16 amino acids. CDR1 and CDR2 (germline): ENHRY, SYGVKD. Trimming cost V 6 bases and J 3 bases, with 20 bases left between them.

DNA for the CDR3: TGTGCCAGCAGTTTAGGTGGCAGGGGGCGAACTAATGAAAAACTGTTTTTT. This codes for CASSLGGRGRTNEKLFF. The chain recombines TRBV28 with TRBJ1-4; TRBD1 matches at 8 bases. This CDR3 contains 17 residues. Germline lookup yields CDR1 MDHEN and CDR2 SYDVKM. V was pared by 2 bases and J by 1 base, with 6 bases of the junction left unmatched. Looking up the rest from reference TRBV28 and TRBJ1-4 gives the full variable domain: DVKVTQSSRYLVKRTGEKVFLECVQDMDHENMFWYRQDPGLGLRLIYFSYDVKMKEKGDIPEGYSVSREKKERFSLILESASTNQTSMYLCASSLGGRGRTNEKLFFGSGTQLSVL.

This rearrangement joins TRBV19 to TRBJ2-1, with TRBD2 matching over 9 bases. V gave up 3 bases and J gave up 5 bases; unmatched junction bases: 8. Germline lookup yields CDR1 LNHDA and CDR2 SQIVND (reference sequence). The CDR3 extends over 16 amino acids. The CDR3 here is CASSMGLAGGHNEQFF. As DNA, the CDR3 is TGTGCCAGTAGTATGGGACTAGCCGGAGGACACAATGAGCAGTTCTTC.

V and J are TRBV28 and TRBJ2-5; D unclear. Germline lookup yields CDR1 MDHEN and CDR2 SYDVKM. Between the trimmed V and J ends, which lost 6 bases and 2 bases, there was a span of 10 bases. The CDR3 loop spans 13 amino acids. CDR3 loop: CASSPPSQETQYF. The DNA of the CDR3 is TGTGCCAGCAGCCCGCCTAGTCAAGAGACCCAGTACTTC.

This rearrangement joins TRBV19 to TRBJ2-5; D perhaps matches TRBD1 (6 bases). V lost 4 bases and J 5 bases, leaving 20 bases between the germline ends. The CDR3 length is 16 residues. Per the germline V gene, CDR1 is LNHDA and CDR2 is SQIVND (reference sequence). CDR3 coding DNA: TGTGCCAGTAGTACCCCCCAGACAGGCGGCGGGGAGACCCAGTACTTC. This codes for CASSTPQTGGGETQYF.

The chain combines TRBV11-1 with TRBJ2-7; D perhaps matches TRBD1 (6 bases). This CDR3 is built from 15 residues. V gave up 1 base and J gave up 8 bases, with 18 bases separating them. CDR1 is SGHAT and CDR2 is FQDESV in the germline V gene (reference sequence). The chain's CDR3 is CASSLDVTGFLKQYF. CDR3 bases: TGTGCCAGCAGCTTAGATGTGACAGGATTTCTGAAGCAGTACTTC.